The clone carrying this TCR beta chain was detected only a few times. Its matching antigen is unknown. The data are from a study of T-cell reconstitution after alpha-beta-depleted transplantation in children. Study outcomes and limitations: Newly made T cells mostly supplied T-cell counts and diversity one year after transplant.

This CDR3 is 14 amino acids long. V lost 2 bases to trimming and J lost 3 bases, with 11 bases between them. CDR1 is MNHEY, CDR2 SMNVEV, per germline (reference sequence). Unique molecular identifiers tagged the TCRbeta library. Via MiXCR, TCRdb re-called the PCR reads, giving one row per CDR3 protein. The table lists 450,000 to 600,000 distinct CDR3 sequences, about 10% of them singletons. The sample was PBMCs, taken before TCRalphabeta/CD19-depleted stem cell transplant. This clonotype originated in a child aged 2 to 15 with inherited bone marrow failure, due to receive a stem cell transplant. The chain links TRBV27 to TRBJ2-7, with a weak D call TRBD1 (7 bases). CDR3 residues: CASSLAGQNYEQYF. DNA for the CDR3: TGTGCCAGCAGTTTAGCGGGACAGAACTACGAGCAGTACTTC.